In its sample, the clone carrying this T cell receptor (beta chain) was seen a few times. This sample is drawn from a study of blood T cell repertoires in COVID-19. Repertoires were generated with immunoSEQ multiplex PCR, while TCRdb's copy carries only in-frame clones and drops some. The repertoire includes over 350,000 clones, approximately 89% of them detected once, and roughly 0.9% sits in the top ten. The length of the CDR3 is 15 residues. Looked up from germline, CDR1 is SGHRS and CDR2 is YFSETQ. V was clipped by 4 bases and J by 3 bases, with 13 bases between them. J is TRBJ1-4 and V is TRBV5-1; D is perhaps TRBD1 (6 bases). The sequence came from a middle-aged woman who had been exposed to COVID-19. Source material: PBMCs or T cells enriched from blood (not recorded which). The CDR3 loop reads CASSNTGQPNEKLFF. The CDR3 DNA sequence: TGCGCCAGCAGCAACACTGGACAGCCTAATGAAAAACTGTTTTTT.